The clone carrying this T cell receptor beta chain was seen a handful of times. Original processing notes: Reference gene primer amplification gave estimated nucleated cell counts. The method was immunoSEQ multiplex PCR; TCRdb's version includes in-frame clones alone and lacks a portion of them. V, J and clone size derive from that table, while D and trimming were established from the DNA sequence. The sample contains 150,000 or so clones, about 73% of which appear only once. This specimen belongs to a study of blood T cell repertoires in COVID-19. Study background: Collection of acute and convalescent COVID-19 samples took place in the United States, Italy and Spain. Sample material is recorded as cDNA or gDNA derived from T cells, B-cell-depleted T cells, or PBMCs.

The TCR was taken from a man of 80 years or more with acute or convalescent COVID-19. Sequencing input: peripheral blood.

This CDR3 is CASSPNYEQYF. CDR3 DNA sequence: TGTGCCAGCAGCCCCAATTACGAGCAGTACTTC. The chain is built from TRBV5-8 and TRBJ2-7; D not resolved. Germline CDR1 is SGHTS and CDR2 is YDEGEE. Trimming took 4 bases from V and 4 from J, leaving 6 bases between them. CDR3 length equals 11 residues.